These 32 T cell receptor beta chains were sequenced from one sample in a study of blood T cell repertoires in COVID-19. Sequencing used immunoSEQ multiplex PCR; TCRdb keeps in-frame clones, though not all of them. The sample lists about 180,000 clones; more than 75% were seen once. The specimen was peripheral blood. Every receptor here comes from a woman aged 65 to 85 with COVID-19, enrolled during active disease.

The chain recombines TRBV7-2 with TRBJ2-7, with TRBD2 identical over 11 bases. Unmatched junction bases numbered 10, after V lost 6 bases and J lost 6 bases. The germline CDR1 and CDR2 sequences are SGHTA and FQGNSA. This CDR3 spans 15 amino acids. The CDR3 sequence: CASRRPGTSGSEQYF. For the CDR3, the DNA is TGTGCCAGCAGAAGACCCGGGACTAGCGGTTCCGAGCAGTACTTC.

The rearrangement joins TRBV7-9 to TRBJ2-2; TRBD2 agrees at 10 bases. Germline assignment: CDR1 SEHNR and CDR2 FQNEAQ (reference sequence). The CDR3 is 16 residues long. Germline trimming cut 2 bases from V and 6 bases from J; bases unmatched to any gene: 6. The CDR3 here is CASSLNLAGVSGELFF. The DNA for the CDR3 is TGTGCCAGCAGCTTAAATCTAGCGGGAGTCTCCGGGGAGCTGTTTTTT. Together with reference TRBV7-9 and TRBJ2-2, the CDR3 gives the full variable domain: DTGVSQNPRHKITKRGQNVTFRCDPISEHNRLYWYRQTLGQGPEFLTYFQNEAQLEKSRLLSDRFSAERPKGSFSTLEIQRTEQGDSAMYLCASSLNLAGVSGELFFGEGSRLTVL.

The gene calls are TRBV28 and TRBJ2-4, with TRBD1 matching 7 bases. The germline CDR1 and CDR2 sequences are MDHEN and SYDVKM. The CDR3 is 15 amino acids. V shed 2 bases and J 3 bases; nucleotides not matched to a gene: 4. The CDR3 loop is CASSLRGGGKNIQYF. The DNA for the CDR3 is TGTGCCAGCAGTTTAAGAGGGGGCGGCAAAAACATTCAGTACTTC.

The chain links TRBV24-1 to TRBJ2-1, with TRBD2 identical over 13 bases. The ends lost 2 bases at V and 9 bases at J; junction bases unmatched: 18. From germline, CDR1 is KGHDR and CDR2 SFDVKD. This CDR3 region has 20 residues. This chain's CDR3 is CATSDSLGLAGDIQYGEQFF. In DNA, the CDR3 is TGTGCCACCAGTGATTCACTAGGACTAGCGGGGGATATACAATACGGTGAGCAGTTCTTC.

The rearrangement links TRBV28 to TRBJ2-7; D is perhaps TRBD1 (6 bases). The CDR3 totals 15 residues. Germline V gene sequence: CDR1 MDHEN, CDR2 SYDVKM. Between the trimmed V and J ends, which lost 4 bases and 4 bases, there was a span of 17 bases. The chain's CDR3 is CASSSPQQGFYEQYF. The CDR3, as DNA: TGTGCCAGCAGTTCCCCGCAACAGGGCTTTTACGAGCAGTACTTC.

This rearrangement joins TRBV19 to TRBJ1-2, with D perhaps TRBD1 (6 bases). Trimming pared 2 bases from V and 5 bases from J, leaving 9 bases between. CDR3 length equals 13 residues. CDR1 LNHDA and CDR2 SQIVND come from the germline V gene (reference sequence). This CDR3 reads CASSIRTEYGYTF. The DNA of the CDR3 is TGTGCCAGTAGTATAAGGACAGAATATGGCTACACCTTC.

The rearrangement joins TRBV19 to TRBJ1-2; D remains ambiguous. The CDR3 sequence is 12 residues long. Germline V gene sequence: CDR1 LNHDA, CDR2 SQIVND (reference sequence). Trimming left V 7 bases short and J 3 bases short, with 9 bases between. DNA for the CDR3: TGTGCCAGTACTCGGACTGACTATGGCTACACCTTC. Its translation is CASTRTDYGYTF.

The chain uses TRBV20-1 and TRBJ1-1; D remains ambiguous. Germline V gives CDR1 DFQATT, CDR2 SNEGSKA (reference sequence). There are 11 residues in the CDR3. With 3 bases removed from V and 7 bases from J, the gap between germline ends came to 9 bases. The CDR3 DNA reads TGCAGTGCTAGTCCGGGAATTGAAGCTTTCTTT. This codes for CSASPGIEAFF.

This chain uses TRBV7-3 with TRBJ1-5, with D unresolved. The CDR3 spans 16 residues. Germline V gene data show CDR1 as SGHTA and CDR2 as FQGTGA. The V and J ends lost 1 base and 1 base respectively, with 11 bases between them. DNA for the CDR3: TGTGCCAGCAGCTTAATCCCGGGAGGCAGCAATCAGCCCCAGCATTTT. Its translation: CASSLIPGGSNQPQHF.

The chain uses TRBV2 and TRBJ1-6; D is possibly TRBD1 (6 bases). Germline-derived CDR1 and CDR2 are SNHLY and FYNNEI. V lost 7 bases and J 2 bases, leaving 12 bases between the germline ends. The CDR3 runs 15 residues. CDR3 amino acids: CASTPGTPYNSPLHF. The CDR3 bases are TGTGCCAGCACCCCCGGGACACCCTATAATTCACCCCTCCACTTT.

The chain links TRBV4-2 to TRBJ2-2; 8 positions agree with TRBD2. The V and J ends lost 0 bases and 0 bases, in that order; junction bases with no gene match: 9. There are 19 residues in the CDR3. From germline, CDR1 is LGHNA and CDR2 YNFKEQ. The CDR3 DNA reads as TGTGCCAGCAGCCAAGATTACAGCGGGAGCCTTTCGAACACCGGGGAGCTGTTTTTT. Translated: CASSQDYSGSLSNTGELFF.

The chain is built from TRBV4-1 and TRBJ2-3, with D possibly TRBD2 on 5 matching bases. Trimming left V 0 bases short and J 2 bases short, with 15 bases between. Germline lookup yields CDR1 MGHRA and CDR2 YSYEKL. This CDR3 has 17 residues. The CDR3 DNA sequence: TGCGCCAGCAGCCAAGATCGTTCGGGAATCCCCACAGATACGCAGTATTTT. Translated, it gives CASSQDRSGIPTDTQYF.

The count of this clone is one. The chain employs TRBV11-3 and TRBJ1-6; perhaps TRBD1 as D (5 bases). Germline V gives CDR1 SGHNT, CDR2 YENEEA. Trimming cost V 1 base and J 7 bases, with 11 bases left between them. The CDR3 spans 15 residues. DNA for the CDR3: TGTGCCAGCAGCTTAGGCGGCAGGGAAAATTCACCCCTCCACTTT. This translates into CASSLGGRENSPLHF.

The CDR3 DNA follows: TGTGCCACCAGTGGCGTTTTTAGCACAGATACGCAGTATTTT. Protein product: CATSGVFSTDTQYF. The chain joins TRBV24-1 to TRBJ2-3; D gene uncertain. Germline loops: CDR1 KGHDR, CDR2 SFDVKD. The CDR3 has 14 amino acids. V dropped 5 bases and J dropped 0 bases, with 8 bases sitting between them.

V and J are TRBV18 and TRBJ1-1; 10 bases are shared with TRBD1. This CDR3 is 16 amino acids long. Germline V gene sequence: CDR1 KGHSH, CDR2 LQKENI. V was clipped by 3 bases and J by 4 bases; unmatched bases: 8. This CDR3 reads CASSPPGQGTLTEAFF. CDR3 nucleotide sequence: TGTGCCAGCTCACCCCCGGGACAGGGGACTCTCACTGAAGCTTTCTTT.

The V and J genes are TRBV3-1 (or the pseudogene TRBV3-2) and TRBJ1-4; D is undetermined. This CDR3 has 15 amino acids. The V end lost 3 bases, the J end lost 5 bases, and 13 bases lay between the germline ends. From germline, CDR1 is LGHDT and CDR2 YNNKEL (reference sequence). The CDR3 reads CASSQVRGRNEKLFF. The CDR3 region has the DNA TGTGCCAGCAGCCAGGTACGAGGGAGAAATGAAAAACTGTTTTTT.

This chain joins TRBV2 and TRBJ2-2; D is unclear. Trimming took 5 bases from V and 8 from J, leaving 12 bases between them. CDR3 size: 13 residues. Per the germline V gene, CDR1 is SNHLY and CDR2 is FYNNEI. CDR3 amino acids: CASSRQAQGELFF. For the CDR3, the DNA is TGTGCCAGCAGTCGGCAGGCCCAGGGGGAGCTGTTTTTT.

J is TRBJ1-2 and V is TRBV5-1; no clear D gene. The germline V gene encodes CDR1 SGHRS and CDR2 YFSETQ. V dropped 0 bases and J dropped 0 bases, with 9 bases sitting between them. The CDR3 extends over 15 amino acids. The CDR3 reads CASSLEGDSNYGYTF. The CDR3 region has the DNA TGCGCCAGCAGCTTGGAAGGAGATTCTAACTATGGCTACACCTTC.

The chain employs TRBV14 and TRBJ1-2; a possible D gene is TRBD1 (5 bases). The germline V gene has CDR1 SGHDN and CDR2 FVKESK. The CDR3 sequence is 17 residues long. The V and J ends lost 0 bases and 0 bases respectively, with 14 bases between them. This chain's CDR3 is CASSQDGGTPTNYGYTF. As DNA, the CDR3 is TGTGCCAGCAGCCAAGATGGGGGGACGCCGACTAACTATGGCTACACCTTC.

The V gene is TRBV9, the J gene TRBJ1-2, with D maybe TRBD1 (5 bases). The CDR3 consists of 14 residues. Germline assignment: CDR1 SGDLS and CDR2 YYNGEE. Trimming stripped 0 bases from V and 4 bases from J, with 10 bases between. The CDR3 here is CASSVAREAYGYTF. For the CDR3, the DNA is TGTGCCAGCAGCGTAGCCAGGGAGGCCTATGGCTACACCTTC.

The V gene is TRBV29-1, the J gene TRBJ1-4; no definite D call. The CDR3 has 13 amino acids. Germline CDR1 and CDR2: SQVTM and ANQGSEA. V was cut by 6 bases and J by 5 bases, with 13 bases left in between. CDR3 amino acids: CSVTPAENEKLFF. For the CDR3, the DNA is TGCAGCGTCACCCCGGCGGAAAATGAAAAACTGTTTTTT. Full variable domain (missing parts from reference TRBV29-1 and TRBJ1-4): SAVISQKPSRDICQRGTSLTIQCQVDSQVTMMFWYRQQPGQSLTLIATANQGSEATYESGFVIDKFPISRPNLTFSTLTVSNMSPEDSSIYLCSVTPAENEKLFFGSGTQLSVL.

The chain is built from TRBV28 and TRBJ1-4; 9 bases fit TRBD1. CDR1 and CDR2 from the germline V gene are MDHEN and SYDVKM. The CDR3 covers 14 residues. Losses at the gene ends were 7 bases for V and 7 bases for J; bases not matched to a gene: 7. CDR3 nucleotides: TGTGCCAGCACCCACAGGGGGCTTGGTGAAAAACTGTTTTTT. Translating gives CASTHRGLGEKLFF.

This clone showed up just once. V is TRBV3-1 (or the pseudogene TRBV3-2) and J is TRBJ2-7; 7 bases line up with TRBD2. J lost 10 bases, V lost 0 bases, and 6 bases had no gene match. The germline gives CDR1 LGHDT, CDR2 YNNKEL (reference sequence). The length of the CDR3 is 13 residues. The CDR3 sequence: CASSQEEAGPQYF. Written as DNA, the CDR3 is TGTGCCAGCAGCCAAGAAGAAGCGGGGCCCCAGTACTTC.

V gene TRBV4-2 combines with J gene TRBJ1-3; D may be TRBD1 (6 bases). CDR3 length equals 15 residues. Germline V gene sequence: CDR1 LGHNA, CDR2 YNFKEQ. Between the trimmed V and J ends, which lost 1 base and 4 bases, there was a span of 11 bases. The CDR3 sequence: CASSQVTGSGNTIYF. The CDR3 DNA follows: TGTGCCAGCAGCCAAGTAACAGGGTCGGGAAACACCATATATTTT.

The chain uses TRBV28 and TRBJ1-2; 8 nucleotides line up with TRBD1. Germline V lookup: CDR1 MDHEN, CDR2 SYDVKM. Trimming removed 8 bases from V and 3 bases from J; junction bases left unmatched: 5. The CDR3 loop spans 13 amino acids. The CDR3 is CASQQGVDYGYTF. In DNA, the CDR3 is TGTGCCAGCCAACAGGGGGTGGACTATGGCTACACCTTC.

This rearrangement joins TRBV2 to TRBJ2-7, with 10 bases that match TRBD2. V lost 7 bases to trimming and J lost 6 bases; unmatched junction nucleotides: 9. The CDR3 has 14 residues. Looked up from germline, CDR1 is SNHLY and CDR2 is FYNNEI. Written as DNA, the CDR3 is TGTGCCAGCAACAGACTAGCGGGTTTCGTCGAGCAGTACTTC. As protein: CASNRLAGFVEQYF.

This clone was seen once. The chain carries TRBV11-3 and TRBJ2-5, with 9 bases identical to TRBD1. The trim removed 2 bases at V and 6 bases at J, leaving 1 base unmatched. The CDR3 runs to 13 residues. The germline CDR1 and CDR2 sequences are SGHNT and YENEEA. CDR3 in amino acids: CASSLYRGQTQYF. The CDR3 coding sequence is TGTGCCAGCAGCTTATACAGGGGGCAGACCCAGTACTTC.

The CDR3 sequence is CASILRDRAYEQYF. The CDR3, as DNA: TGTGCCAGCATTTTACGGGACAGGGCTTACGAGCAGTACTTC. V gene TRBV6-5 combines with J gene TRBJ2-7, with 9 bases that match TRBD1. This CDR3 is 14 amino acids long. Germline lookup yields CDR1 MNHEY and CDR2 SVGAGI. J lost 4 bases, V lost 7 bases, and 8 bases had no gene match.

The CDR3 sequence: CASSFGNRVGFYGYTF. CDR3 nucleotide sequence: TGTGCCAGCAGTTTTGGTAACAGGGTGGGCTTCTATGGCTACACCTTC. The V and J genes are TRBV28 and TRBJ1-2; maybe TRBD1 (6 bases). Deletions cut 3 bases from V and 4 bases from J, with 18 bases between. From germline, CDR1 is MDHEN and CDR2 SYDVKM. CDR3 length equals 16 residues.

This clone has a single count. This chain joins TRBV7-9 and TRBJ2-7; 7 bases are a match to TRBD2. The CDR3 runs to 18 residues. With V trimmed by 1 base and J by 0 bases, 12 bases remained unmatched. From germline, CDR1 is SEHNR and CDR2 FQNEAQ (reference sequence). CDR3 loop: CASSLDRGDQLSSYEQYF. CDR3 nucleotides: TGTGCCAGCAGCTTAGACCGGGGGGATCAGCTAAGCTCCTACGAGCAGTACTTC.

This clone has just a few counts. This chain links TRBV6-4 with TRBJ2-1; no firm D call. V lost 7 bases and J 6 bases, leaving 13 bases between the germline ends. The CDR3 spans 13 residues. The germline CDR1 and CDR2 sequences are MRHNA and SNTAGT. The CDR3 DNA sequence: TGTGCCAGCATGAACTCCGCAGGCAATGAGCAGTTCTTC. As protein: CASMNSAGNEQFF.

The J gene is TRBJ2-1, the V gene TRBV19; 7 nucleotides line up with TRBD2. The V gene's germline CDR1 is LNHDA and CDR2 SQIVND (reference sequence). The V gene end was trimmed by 5 bases and the J gene end by 0 bases; junction bases not matched to a gene: 13. CDR3 length: 18 residues. The CDR3 nucleotides are TGTGCCAGTAGTGGGGCTAGCGGAAGAAGGAGCTCCTACAATGAGCAGTTCTTC. Its translation: CASSGASGRRSSYNEQFF.